These 17 T cell receptor beta chains were all obtained from the same sample, sequenced in a study of T cell responses to AZD1222 COVID-19 vaccine. Measured with immunoSEQ multiplex PCR; TCRdb has only the in-frame clones, and not every one. The table lists around 130,000 clones, nearly 90% of them singletons, with roughly 6.1% in the top ten. The material sequenced was peripheral blood, taken 28 days after the second AZD1222 dose. The receptors were gathered from an adult who received the AZD1222 COVID-19 vaccine.

Points on this clone: Different DNA sequences within this sample yield the same CDR3. The CDR3 is CASSPRVSTYEQYF. The CDR3 coding sequence is TGTGCCAGCAGCCCCAGGGTTTCAACCTACGAGCAGTACTTC. The chain combines TRBV7-9 with TRBJ2-7; tentatively, D is TRBD1 (5 bases). The V gene lost 5 bases and the J gene lost 2 bases, with 13 bases spanning the gap. In germline, CDR1 is SEHNR, CDR2 FQNEAQ (reference sequence). CDR3 length: 14 amino acids.

The gene calls are TRBV3-1 (or the pseudogene TRBV3-2) and TRBJ2-3, with 7 bases matching TRBD2. CDR1 and CDR2 (germline): LGHDT, YNNKEL (reference sequence). The CDR3 extends over 14 amino acids. V gave up 4 bases and J gave up 0 bases; unmatched junction bases: 1. The chain's CDR3 is CASSRGGSTDTQYF. CDR3 sequence (DNA): TGTGCCAGCAGCCGGGGGGGGAGCACAGATACGCAGTATTTT.

This clone was found once. The V and J genes are TRBV2 and TRBJ1-2, with D possibly being TRBD1 (6 bases). This CDR3 contains 12 residues. The V gene lost 5 bases and the J gene lost 7 bases, with 11 bases spanning the gap. The germline V gene encodes CDR1 SNHLY and CDR2 FYNNEI. The CDR3 DNA sequence: TGTGCCAGCAGTCAGAGGGGGGGTGGCTACACCTTC. Translating gives CASSQRGGGYTF.

The chain recombines TRBV5-4 with TRBJ2-3; TRBD2 aligns across 13 bases. Per the germline V gene, CDR1 is SGHNT and CDR2 is YYREEE (reference sequence). The CDR3 totals 18 residues. The J segment lost 1 base and the V segment lost 4 bases, leaving 9 bases of the junction unmatched. The CDR3: CASSPGTSGTGGTDTQYF. CDR3 nucleotide sequence: TGTGCCAGCAGCCCCGGGACTAGCGGGACGGGAGGCACAGATACGCAGTATTTT.

The genes are TRBV6-1 and TRBJ1-2, with 7 bases identical to TRBD1. The length of the CDR3 is 15 residues. V shed 1 base, J shed 6 bases, and the junction held 8 bases outside the gene matches. The germline V gene has CDR1 MNHNS and CDR2 SASEGT. As DNA, the CDR3 is TGTGCCAGCAGTGAAGGGAGGGGGCTAAAGGATGGCTACACCTTC. Amino acid sequence: CASSEGRGLKDGYTF.

The chain uses TRBV5-1 and TRBJ1-2; D ambiguous. The CDR3 is 15 amino acids. Looked up from germline, CDR1 is SGHRS and CDR2 is YFSETQ. Trimming stripped 4 bases from V and 3 bases from J, with 16 bases between. The CDR3 nucleotides are TGCGCCAGCAGCCAACCCGGGTCGGCACACTATGGCTACACCTTC. Protein product: CASSQPGSAHYGYTF.

A few counts support this clone. This may come from a read error, since a much larger clone is one base off. The genes are TRBV4-2 and TRBJ2-2, with TRBD2 matching 8 bases. The CDR3 runs to 16 residues. The germline V gene encodes CDR1 LGHNA and CDR2 YNFKEQ. CDR3 sequence: CARSHDRGGLSGELFF. The CDR3 bases are TGTGCCCGCAGCCACGACCGGGGGGGGTTGTCCGGGGAGCTGTTTTTT.

The chain couples TRBV6-5 to TRBJ1-2; tentatively, D is TRBD1 (6 bases). CDR3 length: 16 residues. V was pared by 0 bases and J by 4 bases, with 15 bases between. The germline gives CDR1 MNHEY, CDR2 SVGAGI. The CDR3, as DNA: TGTGCCAGCAGTTACTCGACCGGACAGCTACCCTATGGCTACACCTTC. This translates into CASSYSTGQLPYGYTF.

CDR3 DNA: TGTGCCAGCAGCTTATCGTCGGGGCGCACTGAAGCTTTCTTT. It translates to CASSLSSGRTEAFF. The chain is built from TRBV7-9 and TRBJ1-1; possible D gene TRBD1, 5 bases. The CDR3 has 14 residues. Trimming stripped 2 bases from V and 4 bases from J, with 11 bases between. Germline values: CDR1 SEHNR, CDR2 FQNEAQ (reference sequence).

The chain uses TRBV30 and TRBJ1-1, with D perhaps TRBD1 (5 bases). V lost 2 bases, J lost 4 bases, and 14 bases lay in between. The CDR3 covers 14 residues. Germline-derived CDR1 and CDR2 are GTSNPN and SVGIG (reference sequence). CDR3 bases: TGTGCCTGGAGTTCCCTTCGGGGGAGCACTGAAGCTTTCTTT. The encoded protein is CAWSSLRGSTEAFF. Combining the CDR3 with reference TRBV30 and TRBJ1-1 gives the whole variable domain SQTIHQWPATLVQPVGSPLSLECTVEGTSNPNLYWYRQAAGRGLQLLFYSVGIGQISSEVPQNLSASRPQDRQFILSSKKLLLSDSGFYLCAWSSLRGSTEAFFGQGTRLTVV.

There are a few counts of this clone. The V gene is TRBV10-3, the J gene TRBJ1-3; D is unclear. The V end was cut by 3 bases, the J end by 0 bases, with 6 bases between. CDR3 size: 14 residues. Germline CDR1 is ENHRY and CDR2 is SYGVKD. The CDR3 DNA follows: TGTGCCATCAGTGACACACTCTCTGGAAACACCATATATTTT. It is translated as CAISDTLSGNTIYF.

The rearrangement uses TRBV28 and TRBJ2-3, with 7 bases fitting TRBD2. CDR3 length: 14 residues. Trimming at V came to 3 bases and at J to 0 bases, leaving 0 bases not matched to a gene. Germline lookup yields CDR1 MDHEN and CDR2 SYDVKM. CDR3 sequence: CASSLGGSTDTQYF. CDR3 bases: TGTGCCAGCAGTTTGGGGGGGAGCACAGATACGCAGTATTTT.

V and J are TRBV30 and TRBJ1-1, with D possibly TRBD1 on 5 matching bases. Germline assignment: CDR1 GTSNPN and CDR2 SVGIG (reference sequence). Trimming removed 6 bases at V and 4 bases at J, with 9 bases between. The CDR3 covers 11 residues. CDR3: CACPRGTEAFF. The DNA of the CDR3 is TGTGCCTGCCCGAGGGGCACTGAAGCTTTCTTT. Full variable domain (missing parts from reference TRBV30 and TRBJ1-1): SQTIHQWPATLVQPVGSPLSLECTVEGTSNPNLYWYRQAAGRGLQLLFYSVGIGQISSEVPQNLSASRPQDRQFILSSKKLLLSDSGFYLCACPRGTEAFFGQGTRLTVV.

This clone has only one observation. V and J are TRBV7-2 and TRBJ2-2; 7 nucleotides agree with TRBD1. The CDR3 spans 14 residues. Germline lookup yields CDR1 SGHTA and CDR2 FQGNSA. Trimming took 4 bases from V and 5 from J; bases not matched to a gene: 4. The CDR3 coding sequence is TGTGCCAGCAGCTCGACAGGGTTGACCGGGGAGCTGTTTTTT. Encoded protein: CASSSTGLTGELFF.

The rearrangement uses TRBV6-4 and TRBJ1-1, with 8 bases identical to TRBD1. CDR1 is MRHNA, CDR2 SNTAGT, per germline. The J segment lost 7 bases and the V segment lost 5 bases, leaving 9 bases of the junction unmatched. The CDR3 runs to 14 residues. The CDR3 spells CASSTRQGADEAFF. CDR3 sequence (DNA): TGTGCCAGCAGTACCAGGCAGGGGGCCGATGAAGCTTTCTTT.

The J gene is TRBJ2-5, the V gene TRBV28; a possible D gene is TRBD1 (5 bases). Germline V gene lookup returns CDR1 MDHEN and CDR2 SYDVKM. Trimming took 6 bases from V and 4 from J, leaving 9 bases between them. CDR3 length: 12 amino acids. Here the CDR3 reads CASSLRGETQYF. The CDR3 nucleotides read TGTGCCAGCAGCCTTAGGGGAGAGACCCAGTACTTC.

V gene TRBV15 combines with J gene TRBJ2-1; D perhaps matches TRBD1 (6 bases). Germline V gene sequence: CDR1 LNHNV, CDR2 YYDKDF (reference sequence). Trimming removed 2 bases at V and 9 bases at J, with 17 bases between. The CDR3 totals 15 residues. Here the CDR3 reads CATSRIGTNRGEQFF. The CDR3, as DNA: TGTGCCACCAGCAGAATAGGGACAAACCGGGGTGAGCAGTTCTTC.